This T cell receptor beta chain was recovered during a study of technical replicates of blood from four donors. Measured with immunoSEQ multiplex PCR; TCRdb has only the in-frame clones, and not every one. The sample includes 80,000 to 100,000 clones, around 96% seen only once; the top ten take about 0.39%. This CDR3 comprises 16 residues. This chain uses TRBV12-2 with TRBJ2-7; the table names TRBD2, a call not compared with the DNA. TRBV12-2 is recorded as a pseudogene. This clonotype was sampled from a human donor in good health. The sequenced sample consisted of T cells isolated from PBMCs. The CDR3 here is CASRLARVDKSYEQYF. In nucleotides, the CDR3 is TGTGCAAGTCGCTTAGCGCGGGTAGACAAATCCTACGAGCAGTACTTC.